The source of this T cell receptor beta chain is a study of shared clonotypes between healthy human individuals. As regards this clone: The antigen is not known.

Study-level findings and limits: Sorted-subset sequencing, rarefaction showed, was incomplete despite large depth. Naive subsets typically showed greater estimated richness than memory subsets. Clonotype sharing among donors, it was expected, would be affected by sequencing depth. Shared clonotypes: about 4.6% naive CD4, 3% to 3.5% naive CD8, around 2.4% memory CD4, approximately 0.4% memory CD8.

V was trimmed by 6 bases and J by 8 bases, leaving 11 bases between them. The CDR3 is 12 residues long. Germline values: CDR1 SNHLY, CDR2 FYNNEI. Clones were read by immunoSEQ multiplex PCR, and TCRdb kept only the in-frame ones, dropping some. The sample lists about 1 million clones, approximately 68% occurring once. Specimen: memory CD4+ T cells sorted from blood. Subset meaning: CD45RA-negative fraction. This TCR was sampled from a man younger than 35 in good health. The V gene is TRBV2, the J gene TRBJ2-1, with unresolved D. CDR3 nucleotide sequence: TGTGCCAGCAGCGCCCCGGTGGATGAGCAGTTCTTC. This encodes CASSAPVDEQFF.